Shown below are 3 T cell receptor beta chains from a single sample sequenced in a study of blood T cell repertoires in COVID-19. The data were produced by immunoSEQ multiplex PCR, yet TCRdb's version contains in-frame clones alone and is incomplete. Among some 400,000 clones listed, 81% were seen once. The source material was peripheral blood. All receptors come from a human donor with acute or convalescent COVID-19. The donor label of this sample is uncertain.

The chain uses TRBV7-9 and TRBJ2-7, with TRBD2 identical over 7 bases. After removal of 4 bases from V and 0 bases from J, the junction contained 6 bases not matched to a gene. Germline V gene data show CDR1 as SEHNR and CDR2 as FQNEAQ (reference sequence). The CDR3 spans 15 residues. The CDR3 reads CASSSALAVSYEQYF. The CDR3 region has the DNA TGTGCCAGCAGCTCAGCTCTAGCGGTCTCCTACGAGCAGTACTTC.

The chain is built from TRBV28 and TRBJ1-6, with D uncertain. V lost 3 bases and J lost 8, with 23 bases in between. The germline V gene has CDR1 MDHEN and CDR2 SYDVKM. The CDR3 spans 18 residues. The CDR3 spells CASSLVGEITAFYSPLHF. The CDR3 nucleotides read TGTGCCAGCAGTTTGGTCGGGGAAATAACAGCCTTTTATTCACCCCTCCACTTT.

The chain has TRBV3-1 (or the pseudogene TRBV3-2) and TRBJ2-3; tentatively, D is TRBD1 (6 bases). CDR3 size: 13 residues. V was clipped by 3 bases and J by 9 bases, with 13 bases between them. The V gene's germline CDR1 is LGHDT and CDR2 YNNKEL (reference sequence). The CDR3 loop is CASSQRAGTTQYF. The CDR3 DNA sequence: TGTGCCAGCAGCCAGAGGGCCGGGACAACGCAGTATTTT.